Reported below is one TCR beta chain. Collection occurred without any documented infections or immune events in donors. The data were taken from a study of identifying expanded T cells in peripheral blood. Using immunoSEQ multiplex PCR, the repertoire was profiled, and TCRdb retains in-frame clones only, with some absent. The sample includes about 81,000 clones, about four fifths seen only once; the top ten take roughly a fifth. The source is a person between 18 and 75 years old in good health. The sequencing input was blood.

Here the CDR3 DNA reads TGTGCCACCAACGGGGGACAGCAGAATGAAAAACTGTTTTTT. Its translation: CATNGGQQNEKLFF. The chain uses TRBV19 and TRBJ1-4; 7 nucleotides line up with TRBD1. Looked up from germline, CDR1 is LNHDA and CDR2 is SQIVND (reference sequence). V dropped 10 bases and J dropped 5; count of bases not matched to a gene: 10. There are 14 residues in the CDR3. The complete variable domain, with remaining parts taken from reference TRBV19 and TRBJ1-4, reads DGGITQSPKYLFRKEGQNVTLSCEQNLNHDAMYWYRQDPGQGLRLIYYSQIVNDFQKGDIAEGYSVSREKKESFPLTVTSAQKNPTAFYLCATNGGQQNEKLFFGSGTQLSVL.